This T cell receptor (beta chain) was recovered during a study of blood T cell repertoires in COVID-19. Study as a whole: Sources were T cells, B-cell-depleted T cells, or PBMCs; the material itself was cDNA or gDNA.

In the study's own analysis: Scientists estimated how many nucleated cells there were by amplifying reference gene primers. TCRdb's table, derived via immunoSEQ multiplex PCR, lists solely in-frame clones and lacks some. V, J and clone size reflect that table, while D and trimming were determined from the DNA. The sample lists over 150,000 clones, roughly four fifths occurring once. Germline CDR1 MGHRA, CDR2 YSYEKL. The CDR3 consists of 14 residues. V lost 5 bases and J 5 bases, leaving 13 bases between the germline ends. V is TRBV4-1 and J is TRBJ1-5; D is unresolved. The specimen sequenced was peripheral blood. The sequence came from a man of 80 years or more with acute or convalescent COVID-19. The CDR3 DNA is TGCGCCAGCAGCAAGGAGCACATTGATCAGCCCCAGCATTTT. Protein sequence: CASSKEHIDQPQHF.